The source of this T cell receptor (beta chain) is a study of neoadjuvant anti-PD-1 for oral cavity cancer. Six replicates per PBMC sample, mostly from roughly 0.45 ug of genomic DNA. Using immunoSEQ multiplex PCR, the repertoire was profiled, and TCRdb retains in-frame clones only, with some absent. The sample contains 30,000 to 35,000 clones, around nine tenths of which appear only once. The CDR3 is 14 amino acids. Germline V CDR1 and CDR2: SGHDT, YYEEEE. V was clipped by 3 bases and J by 12 bases, with 21 bases between them. The TCR sequence derives from a person aged 35-80 years with oral cavity squamous cell carcinoma. This chain connects TRBV5-6 to TRBJ1-1, with a weak D call TRBD1 (5 bases). The source material was PBMCs, sampled before nivolumab (anti-PD-1) treatment. The CDR3 DNA reads as TGTGCCAGCAGCTCGGGACTTCCCTTAGTGGTAACTTTCTTT. Translating gives CASSSGLPLVVTFF.